This T cell receptor (beta chain) appears in the sequencing data of a study of blood T cell repertoires in COVID-19. The wider study: PBMCs, B-cell-depleted T cells, or T cells were the source of the cDNA or gDNA that made up the material.

V trimming: 2 bases; J trimming: 7 bases; junction bases outside the gene matches: 6. CDR1 and CDR2 from the germline V gene are SGHNT and YYREEE (reference sequence). This CDR3 is built from 13 residues. In the original processing: From reference gene primer amplification, estimates of nucleated cell counts were derived. Profiling relied on immunoSEQ multiplex PCR, and the TCRdb table lists in-frame clones only, not all of them. The V and J calls and clone size were taken over from that table, and D and trimming were inferred from the DNA. This sample has some 80,000 clones, with approximately 86% found just once.

This clonotype was obtained from a human donor in a cohort sampled during active COVID-19. Input material: peripheral blood. V and J are TRBV5-4 and TRBJ2-7; 7 bases agree with TRBD1. The CDR3 here is CASSLQGMREQYF. The DNA for the CDR3 is TGTGCCAGCAGCTTACAGGGGATGCGGGAGCAGTACTTC.